The 12 T cell receptor beta chains below come from one sample, sequenced in a study of cytomegalovirus exposure and HLA in healthy donors. This PCR relied on a set of 60 Vbeta primers and 13 Jbeta primers. TCRdb's table, derived via immunoSEQ multiplex PCR, lists solely in-frame clones and lacks some. The sample contains over 90,000 clones, roughly four fifths of which appear only once. Sequencing was done on a sample of PBMCs. These receptor sequences come from a man aged 40-55 years in good health and CMV-seropositive.

The V call is TRBV5-1, the J call TRBJ2-7, with D maybe TRBD1 (6 bases). The CDR3 consists of 16 residues. Trimming cost V 4 bases and J 7 bases, with 24 bases left between them. Germline loops: CDR1 SGHRS, CDR2 YFSETQ. The CDR3: CASSRQPGQMREEQYF. CDR3 nucleotide sequence: TGCGCCAGCAGCCGGCAACCCGGACAGATGCGAGAGGAGCAGTACTTC.

The genes are TRBV6-1 and TRBJ2-5; possibly TRBD1 for D (5 bases). Germline V gives CDR1 MNHNS, CDR2 SASEGT. The CDR3 runs to 14 residues. Trimming took off 5 bases at V and 5 bases at J, with 15 bases between the two ends. The CDR3 region has the DNA TGTGCCAGCAGTTTTGACAGATTGGCGGAGACCCAGTACTTC. Amino acids: CASSFDRLAETQYF.

A single count supports this clone. Other DNA sequences within the sample encode an identical CDR3. The V call is TRBV30, the J call TRBJ2-1; TRBD2 aligns across 8 bases. The CDR3 contains 15 residues. J lost 3 bases, V lost 0 bases, and 4 bases had no gene match. Germline V gene lookup returns CDR1 GTSNPN and CDR2 SVGIG (reference sequence). Here the CDR3 reads CAWSVSAGGYNEQFF. For the CDR3, the DNA is TGTGCCTGGAGTGTATCGGCGGGGGGCTACAATGAGCAGTTCTTC.

V gene TRBV18 combines with J gene TRBJ1-5; TRBD1 matches 12 bases. Looked up from germline, CDR1 is KGHSH and CDR2 is LQKENI. The ends lost 3 bases at V and 0 bases at J; junction bases unmatched: 3. The CDR3 extends over 17 amino acids. DNA for the CDR3: TGTGCCAGCTCACCGGGACAGGGGGCTTATAGCAATCAGCCCCAGCATTTT. It encodes CASSPGQGAYSNQPQHF.

This chain uses TRBV18 with TRBJ2-2, with 7 nucleotides matching TRBD1. The V gene end was trimmed by 6 bases and the J gene end by 4 bases; junction bases not matched to a gene: 8. Germline V gene sequence: CDR1 KGHSH, CDR2 LQKENI. There are 15 residues in the CDR3. The CDR3 spells CASSPGTEATGELFF. In DNA, the CDR3 is TGTGCCAGCTCGCCTGGGACAGAAGCCACCGGGGAGCTGTTTTTT.

This clone has a single count. The V gene is TRBV19, the J gene TRBJ2-7; no firm D call. The V end was cut by 3 bases, the J end by 7 bases, with 7 bases between. There are 11 residues in the CDR3. The germline V gene encodes CDR1 LNHDA and CDR2 SQIVND (reference sequence). The chain's CDR3 is CASSMSREQYF. CDR3 DNA sequence: TGTGCCAGTAGTATGTCGAGGGAGCAGTACTTC.

In its sample, this clone was seen a few times. The genes are TRBV7-9 and TRBJ2-2; 11 positions match TRBD2. V trimming: 1 base; J trimming: 2 bases; junction bases outside the gene matches: 6. Germline CDR1 and CDR2: SEHNR and FQNEAQ (reference sequence). This CDR3 region has 18 residues. The CDR3 sequence: CASSLVASGGSNTGELFF. The CDR3 DNA reads as TGTGCCAGCAGCTTAGTGGCTAGCGGGGGGAGTAACACCGGGGAGCTGTTTTTT.

The rearrangement uses TRBV7-9 and TRBJ2-4; 7 bases match TRBD1. V lost 3 bases and J lost 0; bases outside the gene matches: 5. The V gene's germline CDR1 is SEHNR and CDR2 FQNEAQ (reference sequence). The CDR3 consists of 16 residues. The DNA of the CDR3 is TGTGCCAGCAGCTTCGGGGACAGAATAGCCAAAAACATTCAGTACTTC. Translated, it gives CASSFGDRIAKNIQYF.

A single count supports this clone. The chain joins TRBV11-2 to TRBJ2-1, with 7 bases matching TRBD1. Trimming at V came to 1 base and at J to 4 bases, leaving 4 bases not matched to a gene. This CDR3 has 15 amino acids. Germline V lookup: CDR1 SGHAT, CDR2 FQNNGV. The CDR3: CASSLAQGTYNEQFF. The CDR3 DNA is TGTGCCAGCAGCTTAGCACAGGGGACGTACAATGAGCAGTTCTTC.

The chain joins TRBV9 to TRBJ2-2; TRBD2 matches at 9 bases. CDR1 is SGDLS and CDR2 is YYNGEE in the germline V gene. With 4 bases clipped from V and 7 bases from J, the junction kept 5 bases outside the gene matches. The CDR3 consists of 14 residues. The CDR3 reads CASSRTSADGELFF. The CDR3, as DNA: TGTGCCAGCAGCCGGACTAGCGCCGACGGGGAGCTGTTTTTT.

The V call is TRBV9, the J call TRBJ2-5; no reliable D call. V was clipped by 3 bases and J by 1 base, with 4 bases between them. Germline CDR1 is SGDLS and CDR2 is YYNGEE. This CDR3 contains 12 residues. The CDR3 spells CASSASQETQYF. The CDR3 DNA reads as TGTGCCAGCAGCGCCTCCCAAGAGACCCAGTACTTC.

CDR3 nucleotides: TGTGCCAGCACAATCAGGCGTGGGGGGTCCGGGGAGCTGTTTTTT. Translating it yields CASTIRRGGSGELFF. The V gene is TRBV2, the J gene TRBJ2-2; tentative D call: TRBD2 (6 bases). From germline, CDR1 is SNHLY and CDR2 FYNNEI. The CDR3 runs to 15 residues. V lost 7 bases, J lost 6 bases, and 18 bases lay in between.